In this sample, the clone carrying this TCR beta chain turned up a few times. Its antigen is not identified. This sample's time point: pre-treatment baseline. No patient had earlier systemic cancer treatment, concurrent immunosuppressants, or another active cancer. A fixed DNA input of 350 ng was used per bulk PBMC sample. Some clones are missing from TCRdb's copy, which holds only in-frame ones; the method was immunoSEQ multiplex PCR. The sample shows 15,000 to 20,000 clones, roughly nine tenths of them seen only once. CDR1 and CDR2 (germline): MNHEY, SVGAGI. This CDR3 has 13 residues. After removal of 2 bases from V and 6 bases from J, the junction contained 4 bases not matched to a gene. The data originate from a study of blood T cell dynamics during melanoma immunotherapy. Study details: First-line therapy was either pembrolizumab or nivolumab with ipilimumab for metastatic melanoma.

Findings and limits, study-wide: Whether repertoire-driving clones were melanoma-specific could not be determined.

The sample in question was blood, obtained from a patient treated with checkpoint blockade. The source is a human donor with melanoma. The rearrangement joins TRBV6-5 to TRBJ2-7; TRBD1 aligns across 7 bases. For the CDR3, the DNA is TGTGCCAGCAGTTACCGTCACAGGGGCGAGCAGTACTTC. This translates into CASSYRHRGEQYF.